What follows are 32 T cell receptor beta chains derived from one specimen sequenced in a study of T cells after yellow fever vaccination. One entry per CDR3 protein results from TCRdb running MiXCR on the 5' RACE reads. The sample lists 300,000 to 350,000 distinct CDR3 sequences; 4% were seen once. The input for sequencing was PBMCs, taken 5 days after the yellow fever booster vaccination. The origin of the receptors is a man between 18 and 35 years old who received the YFV17D yellow fever vaccine.

This clonotype has just a few counts. The CDR3 nucleotides read TGCGCCAGCAGCCAGACCCCGCAGGGGATAATGGGAGGAAACATTCAGTACTTC. Protein sequence: CASSQTPQGIMGGNIQYF. This sequence joins TRBV4-3 and TRBJ2-4; D may correspond to TRBD1 or TRBD2 (6 bases each). The CDR3 is made up of 18 amino acids. Germline loops: CDR1 LGHNA, CDR2 YSLEER. Trimming removed 3 bases at V and 6 bases at J, with 24 bases between.

The chain uses TRBV5-1 and TRBJ2-6; D not resolved. In germline, CDR1 is SGHRS, CDR2 YFSETQ. Trimming cost V 7 bases and J 1 base, with 9 bases left between them. This CDR3 has 14 amino acids. CDR3: CASSDISGANVLTF. The CDR3, as DNA: TGCGCCAGCTCGGATATTTCTGGGGCCAACGTCCTGACTTTC.

This clonotype was recorded at least ten times. The chain links TRBV20-1 to TRBJ1-6, with D possibly matching TRBD1 (5 bases). This CDR3 is 12 amino acids long. In germline, CDR1 is DFQATT, CDR2 SNEGSKA (reference sequence). V lost 6 bases and J lost 8, with 11 bases in between. CDR3 nucleotide sequence: TGCAGTGCGGTCACAGGTGATTCACCCCTCCACTTT. Translation: CSAVTGDSPLHF.

This clonotype has a count of ten or more. The V gene is TRBV5-1, the J gene TRBJ2-3; TRBD2 might be the D (6 bases). This CDR3 contains 15 residues. Trimming took 5 bases from V and 2 from J, leaving 15 bases between them. Germline V lookup: CDR1 SGHRS, CDR2 YFSETQ. The CDR3 protein is CASRHRDFYTDTQYF. CDR3 bases: TGCGCCAGCAGGCATCGGGACTTTTACACAGATACGCAGTATTTT.

This clonotype occurred a few times. The V gene is TRBV5-1, the J gene TRBJ1-2; no clear D gene. The CDR3 is 14 amino acids. Trimming cost V 0 bases and J 7 bases, with 13 bases left between them. Per the germline V gene, CDR1 is SGHRS and CDR2 is YFSETQ. The CDR3 reads CASSLDPGDSGYTF. CDR3 bases: TGCGCCAGCAGCTTGGATCCGGGAGACTCTGGCTACACCTTC.

There are a few counts of this clonotype. The CDR3 here is CASSFDRGSQPQHF. The DNA for the CDR3 is TGTGCCAGCAGTTTCGACAGGGGTTCGCAGCCCCAGCATTTT. This chain joins TRBV12-3 or TRBV12-4 and TRBJ1-5; 8 bases agree with TRBD1. After removal of 3 bases from V and 7 bases from J, the junction contained 5 bases not matched to a gene. The CDR3 spans 14 residues.

This clonotype occurred many times. The rearrangement joins TRBV12-3 or TRBV12-4 to TRBJ2-3; 7 bases are a match to TRBD1. V lost 6 bases to trimming and J lost 4 bases; unmatched junction nucleotides: 7. The CDR3 spans 14 residues. Here the CDR3 reads CASSRQGGADTQYF. The CDR3 nucleotides are TGTGCCAGCAGCCGACAGGGCGGCGCAGATACGCAGTATTTT.

In this sample, this clonotype turned up a few times. The V gene is TRBV9, the J gene TRBJ2-1, with a weak D call TRBD1 (6 bases). This CDR3 contains 15 residues. Per germline, CDR1 SGDLS and CDR2 YYNGEE. Trimming shortened V by 1 base and J by 4 bases, and 12 bases separated the two germline ends. The CDR3, as DNA: TGTGCCAGCAGCGTACAGGGGTCCCTTTACAATGAGCAGTTCTTC. It is translated as CASSVQGSLYNEQFF.

This clonotype was counted between two and nine times. The chain employs TRBV5-1 and TRBJ2-2; D gene unclear. V lost 3 bases, J lost 3 bases, and 9 bases lay in between. The CDR3 extends over 14 amino acids. Germline V gives CDR1 SGHRS, CDR2 YFSETQ. The chain's CDR3 is CASSSGSYTGELFF. The CDR3 DNA sequence: TGCGCCAGCAGCTCGGGCAGTTACACCGGGGAGCTGTTTTTT.

This clonotype appeared a few times. This chain uses TRBV18 with TRBJ2-5; D possibly corresponds to TRBD1 (6 bases). Germline loops: CDR1 KGHSH, CDR2 LQKENI. V was clipped by 3 bases and J by 2 bases, with 13 bases between them. The CDR3 runs to 15 residues. CDR3 DNA: TGTGCCAGCTCACCTAATCAGGGGACACAAGAGACCCAGTACTTC. It translates to CASSPNQGTQETQYF.

The chain carries TRBV29-1 and TRBJ1-4; D not resolved. With 8 bases removed from V and 5 bases from J, the gap between germline ends came to 15 bases. Germline V gene sequence: CDR1 SQVTM, CDR2 ANQGSEA. CDR3 length: 13 residues. In nucleotides, the CDR3 is TGCAGCTCCTCGGGCCCGGAAAATGAAAAACTGTTTTTT. Translated, it gives CSSSGPENEKLFF.

This clonotype was recorded at least ten times. The gene calls are TRBV21-1 and TRBJ2-7; TRBD1 reflects the table's D call only, with no check against the DNA. TRBV21-1 corresponds to a pseudogene. This CDR3 spans 15 amino acids. The CDR3: CASSSVDRHFYEQYV. In DNA form, the CDR3 reads TGTGCCAGCAGCAGCGTCGACAGGCATTTCTACGAGCAGTACGTC.

The CDR3 DNA reads TGCAGCGTTGTCGAGGGGGCCGATACGCAGTATTTT. It codes for CSVVEGADTQYF. The rearrangement joins TRBV29-1 to TRBJ2-3; 7 bases map to TRBD1. The V and J ends lost 4 bases and 6 bases, in that order; junction bases with no gene match: 4. From germline, CDR1 is SQVTM and CDR2 ANQGSEA. The CDR3 is 12 residues long.

This clonotype was seen ten or more times. This chain joins TRBV5-1 and TRBJ2-3; the D is unclear. V gave up 4 bases and J gave up 3 bases, with 9 bases separating them. Looked up from germline, CDR1 is SGHRS and CDR2 is YFSETQ. The CDR3 loop spans 13 amino acids. The CDR3 nucleotides are TGCGCCAGCAGCGACAAGGGAACAGATACGCAGTATTTT. Amino acids: CASSDKGTDTQYF. Full variable domain (rest looked up from reference TRBV5-1 and TRBJ2-3): KAGVTQTPRYLIKTRGQQVTLSCSPISGHRSVSWYQQTPGQGLQFLFEYFSETQRNKGNFPGRFSGRQFSNSRSEMNVSTLELGDSALYLCASSDKGTDTQYFGPGTRLTVL.

This clonotype came up a few times. V is TRBV4-1 and J is TRBJ2-7, with D unclear. In germline, CDR1 is MGHRA, CDR2 YSYEKL. The V end lost 1 base, the J end lost 11 bases, and 18 bases lay between the germline ends. This CDR3 is 14 amino acids long. The CDR3 loop is CASSQGPGVLMEYF. For the CDR3, the DNA is TGCGCCAGCAGCCAAGGTCCTGGAGTCCTTATGGAGTACTTC.

The chain uses TRBV20-1 and TRBJ2-3, with D perhaps TRBD2 (6 bases). Trimming removed 7 bases at V and 4 bases at J, with 15 bases between. CDR1 and CDR2 (germline): DFQATT, SNEGSKA (reference sequence). CDR3 length equals 13 residues. CDR3 sequence reads: CSVGQPGADTQYF. The CDR3 bases are TGCAGTGTTGGGCAACCGGGGGCAGATACGCAGTATTTT.

This clonotype was picked up a small number of times. V usage is TRBV20-1 and J usage is TRBJ1-5, with D possibly matching TRBD1 (6 bases). The CDR3 is 14 amino acids. Germline CDR1 reads DFQATT; CDR2 reads SNEGSKA (reference sequence). The ends were cut back, 3 bases at V and 6 bases at J, with 15 bases in the middle. The chain's CDR3 is CSARSGGAGQPQHF. CDR3 DNA sequence: TGCAGTGCTAGGAGTGGGGGGGCGGGTCAGCCCCAGCATTTT.

This clonotype appeared a few times. The chain employs TRBV7-2 and TRBJ1-2; D is ambiguous. Germline CDR1 is SGHTA and CDR2 is FQGNSA. V dropped 4 bases and J dropped 6 bases, with 9 bases sitting between them. The CDR3 has 12 amino acids. The CDR3 region is CASSSWSDGYTF. In DNA form, the CDR3 reads TGTGCCAGCAGCTCGTGGTCGGATGGCTACACCTTC.

The chain combines TRBV2 with TRBJ1-5; D possibly corresponds to TRBD1 (5 bases). Looked up from germline, CDR1 is SNHLY and CDR2 is FYNNEI. The CDR3 spans 14 residues. The ends were cut back, 6 bases at V and 5 bases at J, with 14 bases in the middle. CDR3 sequence (DNA): TGTGCCAGCAGCTACGACAGACCCCATCAGCCCCAGCATTTT. Amino acid sequence: CASSYDRPHQPQHF.

The chain joins TRBV28 to TRBJ2-6; no clear D gene. Germline CDR1 and CDR2: MDHEN and SYDVKM. Deletions cut 4 bases from V and 2 bases from J, with 9 bases between. This CDR3 has 15 residues. The CDR3, as DNA: TGTGCCAGCAGTTCACACGATACTGGGGCCAACGTCCTGACTTTC. Residues: CASSSHDTGANVLTF.

This clonotype was counted a few times. This chain connects TRBV7-2 to TRBJ1-1; D is ambiguous. V dropped 5 bases and J dropped 5 bases, with 15 bases sitting between them. Germline CDR1 reads SGHTA; CDR2 reads FQGNSA. This CDR3 spans 14 amino acids. The CDR3 protein is CASSLSRTSTEAFF. In nucleotides, the CDR3 is TGTGCCAGCAGCCTTAGTAGGACTTCTACTGAAGCTTTCTTT.

This clonotype was recorded a few times. V usage is TRBV4-3 and J usage is TRBJ2-3, with D perhaps matching TRBD2 (6 bases). CDR1 is LGHNA and CDR2 is YSLEER in the germline V gene. CDR3 length: 16 residues. V lost 4 bases and J 0 bases, leaving 14 bases between the germline ends. The CDR3 coding sequence is TGCGCCAGCAGCCTACTTGGCGGGGCTAGCACAGATACGCAGTATTTT. Translation gives CASSLLGGASTDTQYF.

This clonotype appeared a few times. This chain's CDR3 is CATRVGQAGSDTQYF. In nucleotides, the CDR3 is TGTGCCACGAGGGTAGGGCAGGCGGGTTCAGATACGCAGTATTTT. V and J are TRBV6-6 and TRBJ2-3; D is possibly TRBD2 (5 bases). This CDR3 is built from 15 residues. V lost 10 bases, J lost 4 bases, and 21 bases lay in between. Germline CDR1 and CDR2: MNHNY and SVGAGI (reference sequence).

This clonotype was counted ten times or more. The chain links TRBV2 to TRBJ1-2; no clear D. Germline CDR1 SNHLY, CDR2 FYNNEI. V was pared by 3 bases and J by 3 bases, with 8 bases between. This CDR3 has 13 amino acids. CDR3 residues: CASSDSAYYGYTF. DNA for the CDR3: TGTGCCAGCAGTGATTCGGCTTACTATGGCTACACCTTC.

This rearrangement joins TRBV20-1 to TRBJ2-3; D is unclear. Germline CDR1 DFQATT, CDR2 SNEGSKA (reference sequence). CDR3 length: 15 amino acids. The V and J ends lost 4 bases and 0 bases respectively, with 14 bases between them. CDR3 DNA sequence: TGCAGTGCTACTAAAGGACCCTTTAGCACAGATACGCAGTATTTT. Protein sequence: CSATKGPFSTDTQYF.

This clonotype was found a few times. The chain combines TRBV2 with TRBJ1-6, with D maybe TRBD1 (5 bases). Germline values: CDR1 SNHLY, CDR2 FYNNEI. The CDR3 totals 13 residues. The germline V and J ends were trimmed by 6 bases and 8 bases, with 11 bases remaining between them. In nucleotides, the CDR3 is TGTGCCAGCAGGCAGGGCATTGATTCACCCCTCCACTTT. It encodes CASRQGIDSPLHF.

This clonotype was detected only a few times. The CDR3 reads CASSEGPVEDGYTF. The CDR3, as DNA: TGTGCCAGCAGCGAAGGGCCCGTCGAGGATGGCTACACCTTC. This chain uses TRBV5-4 with TRBJ1-2; D not certain. Looked up from germline, CDR1 is SGHNT and CDR2 is YYREEE (reference sequence). V gave up 4 bases and J gave up 6 bases, with 16 bases separating them. CDR3 length equals 14 residues.

This clonotype was recorded a few times. The V gene is TRBV28, the J gene TRBJ2-7; possible D gene TRBD2, 6 bases. Trimming shortened V by 2 bases and J by 12 bases, and 14 bases separated the two germline ends. Germline V CDR1 and CDR2: MDHEN, SYDVKM. The CDR3 sequence is 12 residues long. The DNA of the CDR3 is TGTGCCAGCAGTTTAGAGGGGCAGGGACTGTACGTC. Amino acids: CASSLEGQGLYV.

V is TRBV20-1 and J is TRBJ2-5; TRBD2 is a possible D gene (6 bases). Germline CDR1 and CDR2: DFQATT and SNEGSKA (reference sequence). The V end lost 1 base, the J end lost 4 bases, and 16 bases lay between the germline ends. The CDR3 covers 15 residues. The CDR3 coding sequence is TGCAGTGCTAGAGCACCGGGACTCGAGAGAGAGACCCAGTACTTC. This translates into CSARAPGLERETQYF.

The rearrangement links TRBV18 to TRBJ1-2, with D possibly being TRBD1 (5 bases). Trimming removed 2 bases from V and 0 bases from J, with 10 bases in between. The CDR3 totals 15 residues. Looked up from germline, CDR1 is KGHSH and CDR2 is LQKENI. The CDR3 DNA reads TGTGCCAGCTCACCAACGAGGGGTCCTAACTATGGCTACACCTTC. It is translated as CASSPTRGPNYGYTF.

This clonotype was seen more than once but under ten times. The J gene is TRBJ2-2, the V gene TRBV18; tentative D call: TRBD1 (5 bases). Germline values: CDR1 KGHSH, CDR2 LQKENI. Trimming left V 3 bases short and J 4 bases short, with 12 bases between. The CDR3 spans 15 residues. The chain's CDR3 is CASSPVGLGTGELFF. The DNA of the CDR3 is TGTGCCAGCTCACCCGTGGGGCTTGGCACCGGGGAGCTGTTTTTT.

The CDR3 spells CSAVTSGGYNEQFF. CDR3 nucleotides: TGCAGCGCTGTCACGAGCGGGGGCTACAATGAGCAGTTCTTC. The rearrangement links TRBV29-1 to TRBJ2-1; 8 bases match TRBD2. The germline gives CDR1 SQVTM, CDR2 ANQGSEA. After removal of 7 bases from V and 3 bases from J, the junction contained 8 bases not matched to a gene. This CDR3 comprises 14 residues.